This T cell receptor (beta chain) was documented in a study of cytomegalovirus exposure and HLA in healthy donors. Study background: Among the roughly 380 donors who were genotyped, 81% fell in the genetic ancestry cluster that is associated with self-reported Caucasian donors.

Vbeta (60) and Jbeta (13) primers were used in the PCR. Measured with immunoSEQ multiplex PCR; TCRdb has only the in-frame clones, and not every one. Of some 100,000 clones in the sample, 70% to 85% are singletons; the top ten hold more than 0.95%. Study-wide results and caveats: Most TCR sequences showed up rarely, but some public TCRs showed up in many donors. Later analysis identified a missense DCLRE1C variant that was linked to TCR beta V- and J-gene trimming. Roughly uniform depth of sequencing across donors was assumed in presence/absence analyses.

V was cut by 6 bases and J by 7 bases, with 21 bases left in between. From germline, CDR1 is GTSNPN and CDR2 SVGIG (reference sequence). The CDR3 totals 14 residues. As concerns this clone: As yet, its antigen is unknown.

The receptor comes from a woman aged 18-29 years in good health and CMV-seronegative. The chain uses TRBV30 and TRBJ1-2; D unclear. The sequencing sample was made of PBMCs. The CDR3 sequence: CACLFGSLVSGYTF. The CDR3 DNA follows: TGTGCCTGCCTGTTTGGCAGCCTAGTTTCTGGCTACACCTTC.